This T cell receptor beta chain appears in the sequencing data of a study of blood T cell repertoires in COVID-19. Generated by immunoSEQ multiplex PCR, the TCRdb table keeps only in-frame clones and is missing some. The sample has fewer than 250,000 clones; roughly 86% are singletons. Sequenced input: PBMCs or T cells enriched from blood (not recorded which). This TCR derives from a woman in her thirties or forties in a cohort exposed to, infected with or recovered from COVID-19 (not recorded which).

CDR3 residues: CASSQGLGQLTDTQYF. DNA of the CDR3: TGTGCCAGCAGCCAGGGCTTGGGACAGCTCACAGATACGCAGTATTTT. The V and J genes are TRBV3-1 (or the pseudogene TRBV3-2) and TRBJ2-3, with 7 bases identical to TRBD1. There are 16 residues in the CDR3. The ends lost 3 bases at V and 2 bases at J; junction bases unmatched: 8. Germline V gene lookup returns CDR1 LGHDT and CDR2 YNNKEL (reference sequence).